The clone carrying this T cell receptor (beta chain) is termed medium-sized. What it binds is unknown. The data stem from a study of a mutant IDH1 vaccine in newly diagnosed glioma. Overall study: Prior therapy was radiotherapy, temozolomide, or both; most received both. General observations from the study: Whatever changes occurred in top peripheral T cell clonotypes seemed unrelated to pseudoprogression.

Some clones are missing from TCRdb's copy, which holds only in-frame ones; the method was immunoSEQ multiplex PCR. The sample contains approximately 84,000 clones, 80% to 90% of which appear only once. Time point of the sample: week 47, end of study. Doses comprised 300 ug of mutant IDH1 20-mer peptide each, plus topical imiquimod. The CDR3 runs to 15 residues. Germline CDR1 and CDR2: MDHEN and SYDVKM. Trimming at V came to 6 bases and at J to 7 bases, leaving 15 bases not matched to a gene. The receptor was derived from a middle-aged man with glioma. The material was PBMCs, obtained from a glioma patient whose treatment included an IDH1 peptide vaccine. V usage is TRBV28 and J usage is TRBJ2-7, with 7 positions matching TRBD2. The CDR3 reads CASRESSGLLGEQYF. As DNA, the CDR3 is TGTGCCAGCAGGGAGTCTTCGGGACTACTCGGGGAGCAGTACTTC.